This T cell receptor (beta chain) came from a study of CD8 T cells in ankylosing spondylitis. Germline V gives CDR1 SQVTM, CDR2 ANQGSEA. CDR3 size: 12 residues. The V end was cut by 4 bases, the J end by 8 bases, with 14 bases between. This clonotype turned up a few times. The antigen remains unidentified. Study-wide points: Roughly eight highly homologous variants made up a TCR beta motif that seemed to typify ankylosing spondylitis blood.

TCRdb passed the 5' RACE reads through MiXCR, listing each CDR3 protein once. The sample has a few hundred thousand distinct CDR3 sequences, under 25% seen once. Sequenced sample: blood, either unsorted or a sorted T cell fraction (not recorded which). The source is a male donor with ankylosing spondylitis. This chain connects TRBV29-1 to TRBJ1-2; D remains ambiguous. The CDR3 DNA reads TGCAGCGTTGTAGGACGGGATCCCGGCTACACCTTC. Translation: CSVVGRDPGYTF.